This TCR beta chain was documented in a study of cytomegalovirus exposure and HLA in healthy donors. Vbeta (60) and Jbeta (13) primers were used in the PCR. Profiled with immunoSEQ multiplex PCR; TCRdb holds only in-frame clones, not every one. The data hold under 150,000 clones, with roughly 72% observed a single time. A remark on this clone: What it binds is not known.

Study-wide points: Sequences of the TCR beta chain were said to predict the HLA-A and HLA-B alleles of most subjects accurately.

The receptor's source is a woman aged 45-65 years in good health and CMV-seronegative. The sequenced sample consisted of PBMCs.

The DNA for the CDR3 is TGTGCCAGCAGGAGACACAGGGGTAGTTCTGACTACACCTTC. The encoded protein is CASRRHRGSSDYTF. The V and J genes are TRBV28 and TRBJ1-2, with TRBD1 matching over 7 bases. The V and J ends lost 6 bases and 10 bases, in that order; junction bases with no gene match: 14. The CDR3 covers 14 residues. Germline V CDR1 and CDR2: MDHEN, SYDVKM.